Listed below are T cell receptor beta chains from one sample, sequenced in a study of siplizumab effects on memory and regulatory T cells. Sequenced by immunoSEQ multiplex PCR; TCRdb stores in-frame clones only, minus some. In the table there are about 91,000 clones, roughly 93% of which are singletons. The sample taken for sequencing was CD8+ T cells sorted from blood. Receptors were obtained from a human donor in good health. The CDR3 runs from the conserved cysteine through the conserved F or W. A D gene is named only where the DNA matches it firmly.

NA	TRBV7-6	TRBJ1-6	TGTGCCAGCAGCGGACCTTTAAGGGAGTCACCCCTCCACTTT	CASSGPLRESPLHF
NA	TRBV7-2	TRBJ2-2	TGTGCCAGCAGCCCAGGAGCGGGCCGCTTGTACACCGGGGAGCTGTTTTTT	CASSPGAGRLYTGELFF
NA	TRBV27	TRBJ2-4	TGTGCCAGCAGCCCGACCGGGGAGTATGGAAACATTCAGTACTTC	CASSPTGEYGNIQYF
NA	TRBV29-1	TRBJ1-1	TGCAGCGTTGACAGCCCTTTTGAAGCTTTCTTT	CSVDSPFEAFF
NA	TRBV5-5	TRBJ2-2	TGTGCCAGCACCCAAGACGGCGGAGGGCTATACACCGGGGAGCTGTTTTTT	CASTQDGGGLYTGELFF
NA	TRBV27	TRBJ2-7	TGTGCCAGCAGGTTAGGGACCGCCTACGAGCAGTACTTC	CASRLGTAYEQYF
NA	TRBV5-6	TRBJ2-1	TGTGCCAGCAGCGTCGGGTCACACGGGGAGTTCTTC	CASSVGSHGEFF
NA	TRBV5-1	TRBJ1-1	TGCGCCAGCAGCTTGAGGACAGACCTTAACACTGAAGCTTTCTTT	CASSLRTDLNTEAFF
NA	TRBV20-1	TRBJ1-2	TGCAGTGCCCGGACAAACTATGGCTACACCTTC	CSARTNYGYTF
TRBD1	TRBV6-1	TRBJ2-1	TGTGCCAGCAGTCACGGACAGGGGCCCTACAATGAGCAGTTCTTC	CASSHGQGPYNEQFF
NA	TRBV27	TRBJ1-4	TGTGCCAGCAGTTTAAGGGGGGCAACTAATGAAAAACTGTTTTTT	CASSLRGATNEKLFF
NA	TRBV4-1	TRBJ2-7	TGCGCCAGCAGTTCAATGACTGGGCCCTCGTACGAGCAGTACTTC	CASSSMTGPSYEQYF
NA	TRBV19	TRBJ1-3	TGTGCCAGGCTTTTTCGGACTGGAAACACCATATATTTT	CARLFRTGNTIYF
NA	TRBV6-5	TRBJ2-7	TGTGCCAGCAGTTATCCGGGGGAGGAGCAGTACTTC	CASSYPGEEQYF
TRBD2	TRBV4-1	TRBJ2-5	TGCGCCAGCAGCCAATTAGCGGGGCAAGAGACCCAGTACTTC	CASSQLAGQETQYF